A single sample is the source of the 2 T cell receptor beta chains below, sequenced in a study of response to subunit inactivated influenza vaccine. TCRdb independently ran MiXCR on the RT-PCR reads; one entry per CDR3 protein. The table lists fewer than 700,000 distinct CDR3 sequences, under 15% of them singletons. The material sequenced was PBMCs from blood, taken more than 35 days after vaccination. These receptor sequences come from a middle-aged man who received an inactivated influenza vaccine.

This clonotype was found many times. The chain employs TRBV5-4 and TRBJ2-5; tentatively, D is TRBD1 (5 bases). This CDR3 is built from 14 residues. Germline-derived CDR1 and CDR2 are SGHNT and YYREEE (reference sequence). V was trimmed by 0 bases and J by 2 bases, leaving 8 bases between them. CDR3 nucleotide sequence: TGTGCCAGCAGCTTGGGACAGAGACAAGAGACCCAGTACTTC. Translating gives CASSLGQRQETQYF.

CDR3 bases: TGCAGTGGTTGGAACGGGGCTGACACCACAGATACGCAGTATTTT. Its translation: CSGWNGADTTDTQYF. The chain uses TRBV20-1 and TRBJ2-3; D possibly uses TRBD1 or TRBD2 (5 bases each). The V and J ends lost 7 bases and 2 bases respectively, with 19 bases between them. This CDR3 has 15 residues. The germline CDR1 and CDR2 sequences are DFQATT and SNEGSKA (reference sequence).